This T cell receptor beta chain was documented in a study of blood T cell repertoires in COVID-19. This clone was picked up one time. This CDR3 comprises 14 residues. The V segment lost 4 bases and the J segment 3 bases; nucleotides outside the gene matches: 5. Germline V gives CDR1 SGHRS, CDR2 YFSETQ. Profiled with immunoSEQ multiplex PCR; TCRdb holds only in-frame clones, not every one. Here the sample spans 120,000 to 150,000 clones, roughly 84% being singletons. V usage is TRBV5-1 and J usage is TRBJ1-2; 8 positions agree with TRBD1. This receptor was taken from a man aged 25 to 40 with COVID-19, enrolled during active disease. What was sequenced was peripheral blood. CDR3 nucleotide sequence: TGCGCCAGCAGCCAGACAGGGGCTGACTATGGCTACACCTTC. Protein sequence: CASSQTGADYGYTF.